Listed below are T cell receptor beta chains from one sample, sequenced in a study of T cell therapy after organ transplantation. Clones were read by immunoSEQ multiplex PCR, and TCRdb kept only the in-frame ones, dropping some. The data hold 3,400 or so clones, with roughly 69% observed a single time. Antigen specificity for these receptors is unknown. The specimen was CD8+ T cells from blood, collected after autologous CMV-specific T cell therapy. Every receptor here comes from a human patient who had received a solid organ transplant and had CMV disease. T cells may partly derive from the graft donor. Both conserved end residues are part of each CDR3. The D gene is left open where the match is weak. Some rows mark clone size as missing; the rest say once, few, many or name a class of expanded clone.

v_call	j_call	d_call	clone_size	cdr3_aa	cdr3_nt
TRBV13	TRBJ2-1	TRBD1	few	CASSLVFGTGRSYNEQFF	TGTGCCAGCAGCTTAGTTTTCGGGACAGGGCGATCCTACAATGAGCAGTTCTTC
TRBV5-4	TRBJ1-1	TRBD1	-	CASSLVTGVNTEAFF	TGTGCCAGCAGCTTGGTTACAGGGGTGAACACTGAAGCTTTCTTT
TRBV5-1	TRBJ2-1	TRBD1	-	CASSAGTGADEQFF	TGCGCCAGCAGCGCGGGGACAGGGGCCGATGAGCAGTTCTTC
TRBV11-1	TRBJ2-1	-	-	CASSLVSSGGNEQFF	TGTGCCAGCAGCTTAGTAAGCTCCGGGGGCAATGAGCAGTTCTTC
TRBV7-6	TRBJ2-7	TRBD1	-	CASSPETGPEQYF	TGTGCCAGCAGCCCCGAGACAGGGCCCGAGCAGTACTTC
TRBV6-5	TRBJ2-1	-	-	CASSYSGLYNEQFF	TGTGCCAGCAGTTACTCCGGGTTGTACAATGAGCAGTTCTTC
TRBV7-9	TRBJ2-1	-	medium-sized	CASSFPIRAEQFF	TGTGCCAGCAGCTTCCCCATCAGGGCGGAGCAGTTCTTC
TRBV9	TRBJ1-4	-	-	CASSVGDLTNEKLFF	TGTGCCAGCAGCGTAGGGGATTTGACTAATGAAAAACTGTTTTTT
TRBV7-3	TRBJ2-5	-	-	CASSLGLGETQYF	TGTGCCAGCAGCTTGGGCCTGGGAGAGACCCAGTACTTC
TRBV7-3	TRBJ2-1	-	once	CASSLIRAGRYEQFF	TGTGCCAGCAGCTTAATTAGGGCGGGAAGGTATGAGCAGTTCTTC
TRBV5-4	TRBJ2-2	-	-	CASSPGRSQGGDGELFF	TGTGCCAGCAGCCCCGGCCGTAGCCAGGGCGGGGACGGGGAGCTGTTTTTT
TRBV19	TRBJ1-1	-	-	CASSINENTEAFF	TGTGCCAGTAGTATTAACGAGAACACTGAAGCTTTCTTT
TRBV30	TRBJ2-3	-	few	CACPHRDTGGTDTQYF	TGTGCCTGTCCCCACAGGGATACGGGCGGGACAGATACGCAGTATTTT
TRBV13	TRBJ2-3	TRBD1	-	CASSIGQGTKEYYTDTQYF	TGTGCCAGCAGCATAGGACAGGGCACGAAAGAATACTACACAGATACGCAGTATTTT
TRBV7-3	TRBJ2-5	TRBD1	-	CASSLYGTGSQETQYF	TGTGCCAGCAGCTTATATGGGACAGGGAGCCAAGAGACCCAGTACTTC
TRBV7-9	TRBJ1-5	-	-	CASSLDGTDHDGAQPQHF	TGTGCCAGCAGCTTAGACGGGACCGATCATGACGGGGCTCAGCCCCAGCATTTT
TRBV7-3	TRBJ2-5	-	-	CASSLTGASAETQYF	TGTGCCAGCAGCTTAACGGGAGCTAGCGCAGAGACCCAGTACTTC
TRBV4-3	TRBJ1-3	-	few	CASSQQGGNTIYF	TGCGCCAGCAGCCAACAGGGAGGAAACACCATATATTTT
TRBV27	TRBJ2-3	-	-	CASSWAVGADTQYF	TGTGCCAGCAGTTGGGCCGTTGGAGCAGATACGCAGTATTTT
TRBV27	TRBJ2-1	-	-	CASSPLLGPYNEQFF	TGTGCCAGCAGTCCCTTATTGGGCCCCTACAATGAGCAGTTCTTC
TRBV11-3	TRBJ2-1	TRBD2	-	CASSARVSGRANEQFF	TGTGCCAGCAGCGCAAGGGTTAGCGGGAGGGCCAATGAGCAGTTCTTC
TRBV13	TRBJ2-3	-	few	CASAQETDTQYF	TGTGCCTCGGCACAGGAAACAGATACGCAGTATTTT
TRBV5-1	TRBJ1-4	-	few	CASSLTIATNEKLFF	TGCGCCAGCAGCTTGACAATTGCAACTAATGAAAAACTGTTTTTT
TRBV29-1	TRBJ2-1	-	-	CSVEDFLRDSDNEQFF	TGCAGCGTTGAAGATTTCCTCCGGGACTCTGATAATGAGCAGTTCTTC
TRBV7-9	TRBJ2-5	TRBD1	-	CASSLPGTGVVETQYF	TGTGCCAGCAGCTTACCCGGGACAGGGGTCGTGGAGACCCAGTACTTC
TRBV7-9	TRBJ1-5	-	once	CASSEDGYQPQHF	TGTGCCAGCAGCGAGGACGGGTATCAGCCCCAGCATTTT
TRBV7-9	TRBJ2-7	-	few	CASSFRPDEQYF	TGTGCCAGCAGCTTTAGACCTGACGAGCAGTACTTC
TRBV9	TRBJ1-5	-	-	CASSTGGDPRVQPQHF	TGTGCCAGCAGCACGGGGGGGGACCCGAGGGTTCAGCCCCAGCATTTT
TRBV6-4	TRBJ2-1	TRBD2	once	CASSDLAGGRGEQFF	TGTGCCAGCAGTGACTTAGCGGGAGGCCGGGGTGAGCAGTTCTTC